Listed below are T cell receptor beta chains from one sample, sequenced in a study of blood T cell repertoires in COVID-19. Clones were sequenced by immunoSEQ multiplex PCR, and TCRdb holds only the in-frame ones, with some missing. The repertoire has 150,000 to 200,000 clones, around four fifths of them found once; the top ten carry roughly 9.1%. The sequenced sample consisted of peripheral blood. The receptors originated from a woman of 80 years or more with active or convalescent COVID-19. CDR3s include the opening cysteine and the closing phenylalanine or tryptophan. The D gene is left open where the match is weak. The size of a clone is reported for some rows only, either as once, few or many, or as a class for expanded clones.

J,size,D,V,CDR3,DNA
TRBJ1-2,.,TRBD1,TRBV11-3,CASSLYVQGAIGYTF,TGTGCCAGCAGCTTATATGTTCAGGGGGCGATAGGCTACACCTTC
TRBJ2-1,.,.,TRBV7-9,CASSSQGYEQFF,TGTGCCAGCAGCTCACAGGGCTATGAGCAGTTCTTC
TRBJ1-1,.,TRBD1,TRBV3-1/TRBV3-2,CASSPGQVMNTEAFF,TGTGCCAGCAGCCCCGGACAGGTCATGAACACTGAAGCTTTCTTT
TRBJ2-3,.,.,TRBV30,CAWSVQGAGVGTDTQYF,TGTGCCTGGAGTGTACAAGGGGCAGGGGTGGGAACAGATACGCAGTATTTT
TRBJ2-6,.,TRBD1,TRBV9,CASSHMGQYSGANVLTF,TGTGCCAGCAGCCACATGGGACAGTACTCTGGGGCCAACGTCCTGACTTTC
TRBJ2-4,.,.,TRBV4-1,CASSKGGDRLAKNIQYF,TGCGCCAGCAGCAAGGGGGGGGACAGGCTAGCCAAAAACATTCAGTACTTC
TRBJ1-6,.,TRBD1,TRBV30,CAWSVRGTVNSPLHF,TGTGCCTGGAGTGTACGTGGGACAGTTAATTCACCCCTCCACTTT
TRBJ1-1,.,TRBD1,TRBV3-1/TRBV3-2,CASSPGQMNTEAFF,TGTGCCAGCAGCCCGGGACAGATGAACACTGAAGCTTTCTTT
TRBJ2-7,.,TRBD2,TRBV4-1,CASSQEVTSGYEQYF,TGCGCCAGCAGCCAAGAAGTGACTAGCGGTTACGAGCAGTACTTC
TRBJ1-1,few,TRBD1,TRBV24-1,CATRDRWNTEAFF,TGTGCCACAAGGGACAGATGGAACACTGAAGCTTTCTTT
TRBJ1-5,.,.,TRBV6-5,CASSYNHRDQPQHF,TGTGCCAGCAGTTACAACCACAGAGATCAGCCCCAGCATTTT
TRBJ2-7,.,.,TRBV7-2,CASSSRAARYEQYF,TGTGCCAGCAGCTCCAGGGCGGCTCGCTACGAGCAGTACTTC
TRBJ2-4,.,.,TRBV14,CASSQQGTKNIQYF,TGTGCCAGCAGCCAACAGGGTACCAAAAACATTCAGTACTTC
TRBJ1-2,.,.,TRBV5-4,CASSQNRVYGYTF,TGTGCCAGCAGCCAAAACAGGGTGTATGGCTACACCTTC
TRBJ1-5,.,.,TRBV6-2/TRBV6-3,CASSYGGSGGNQPQHF,TGTGCCAGCAGTTACGGGGGGTCGGGGGGCAATCAGCCCCAGCATTTT
TRBJ2-6,.,.,TRBV7-9,CASSPLIGAGAGANVLTF,TGTGCCAGCAGCCCCCTAATTGGAGCAGGGGCTGGGGCCAACGTCCTGACTTTC
TRBJ1-2,.,TRBD1,TRBV5-8,CASSRSGTGSNYGYTF,TGTGCCAGCAGCCGGTCCGGGACAGGGTCCAACTATGGCTACACCTTC
TRBJ2-7,once,TRBD2,TRBV4-3,CASSQDWGGSSYEQYF,TGCGCCAGCAGCCAAGATTGGGGAGGGTCCAGCTACGAGCAGTACTTC
TRBJ1-2,.,.,TRBV7-9,CASSPVGGIDGYTF,TGTGCCAGCAGCCCGGTGGGGGGGATTGATGGCTACACCTTC
TRBJ1-2,.,.,TRBV19,CASSIRTTVNYGYTF,TGTGCCAGTAGTATTCGGACAACCGTTAACTATGGCTACACCTTC
TRBJ2-5,few,.,TRBV7-8,CASSLADRLQETQYF,TGTGCCAGCAGCTTAGCAGACAGACTTCAAGAGACCCAGTACTTC
TRBJ2-7,.,TRBD1,TRBV7-4,CASNPAGTGSSYEQYF,TGTGCCAGCAACCCAGCCGGGACAGGGTCCTCCTACGAGCAGTACTTC
TRBJ1-1,.,TRBD1,TRBV7-2,CASSLGQGSRTEAFF,TGTGCCAGCAGCTTAGGACAGGGAAGTAGAACTGAAGCTTTCTTT
TRBJ2-7,.,TRBD1,TRBV12-5,CASAPGTGIYEQYF,TGTGCTAGTGCCCCCGGGACAGGGATTTACGAGCAGTACTTC
TRBJ1-2,.,TRBD1,TRBV27,CASSPLRDRVPLGYGYTF,TGTGCCAGCAGTCCTCTCAGGGACAGGGTCCCGCTGGGCTATGGCTACACCTTC
TRBJ1-1,.,.,TRBV7-9,CASSLSGRTEAFF,TGTGCCAGCAGCTTATCGGGGAGAACTGAAGCTTTCTTT
TRBJ2-1,few,.,TRBV3-1/TRBV3-2,CASSQAGVGNEQFF,TGTGCCAGCAGCCAAGCGGGGGTCGGCAATGAGCAGTTCTTC
TRBJ1-3,.,.,TRBV19,CATGRTLGGNTIYF,TGTGCCACCGGAAGGACTCTGGGTGGAAACACCATATATTTT
TRBJ1-3,.,.,TRBV6-5,CAGGGRNSGNTIYF,TGTGCCGGCGGGGGACGGAACTCTGGAAACACCATATATTTT
TRBJ2-2,.,.,TRBV6-5,CASRRAGTGELFF,TGTGCCAGCAGGAGGGCGGGCACCGGGGAGCTGTTTTTT
TRBJ1-5,.,.,TRBV5-4,CASSLVVTGNQPQHF,TGTGCCAGCAGCTTGGTAGTTACAGGGAATCAGCCCCAGCATTTT
TRBJ1-3,.,.,TRBV11-2,CASSLEGRGPAGNTIYF,TGTGCCAGCAGCTTGGAAGGGAGGGGACCAGCTGGAAACACCATATATTTT
TRBJ2-2,.,.,TRBV4-1,CASSQEVQGLRTGELFF,TGCGCCAGCAGCCAAGAAGTCCAGGGTCTCAGGACCGGGGAGCTGTTTTTT
TRBJ1-6,.,.,TRBV4-3,CASSQGGTSTSPLHF,TGCGCCAGCAGCCAAGGAGGGACTTCCACTTCACCCCTCCACTTT
TRBJ2-3,.,.,TRBV6-2/TRBV6-3,CASSYSTESTDTQYF,TGTGCCAGCAGTTACTCGACGGAGAGCACAGATACGCAGTATTTT
TRBJ2-2,.,TRBD1,TRBV11-3,CASRPLTGISGELFF,TGTGCCAGCAGGCCTTTGACAGGGATTTCCGGGGAGCTGTTTTTT
TRBJ1-6,many,.,TRBV4-1,CATKQDASSYNSPLHF,TGCGCCACTAAACAGGACGCCAGCTCCTATAATTCACCCCTCCACTTT
TRBJ1-5,.,TRBD1,TRBV19,CASSIPPGRATGNQPQHF,TGTGCCAGTAGTATCCCCCCCGGACGGGCGACAGGGAATCAGCCCCAGCATTTT
TRBJ2-1,.,.,TRBV4-2,CASSVGLVYNEQFF,TGTGCCAGCAGCGTGGGACTCGTTTACAATGAGCAGTTCTTC
TRBJ2-3,.,TRBD2,TRBV10-2,CATANPPTSAVSTDTQYF,TGCGCCACCGCGAATCCACCTACTAGCGCCGTCAGCACAGATACGCAGTATTTT
TRBJ2-7,.,TRBD1,TRBV24-1,CATSDPGQGAYEQYF,TGTGCCACCAGTGACCCCGGACAGGGGGCTTACGAGCAGTACTTC
TRBJ1-2,few,.,TRBV25-1,CASSDPGTIYGYTF,TGTGCCAGCAGTGATCCGGGAACCATCTATGGCTACACCTTC
TRBJ1-2,once,TRBD1,TRBV27,CASSKGGQLNYGYTF,TGTGCCAGCAGTAAAGGGGGACAGCTTAACTATGGCTACACCTTC
TRBJ2-4,.,.,TRBV5-1,CASSLEGFKNIQYF,TGCGCCAGCAGCTTGGAGGGGTTCAAAAACATTCAGTACTTC
TRBJ1-2,.,.,TRBV7-9,CASSLGSPGTPKGYTF,TGTGCCAGCAGCTTAGGTAGTCCCGGGACACCTAAAGGCTACACCTTC
TRBJ1-6,.,TRBD1,TRBV6-4,CASSGRETGVVIRNSPLHF,TGTGCCAGCAGTGGTAGGGAGACAGGGGTCGTGATACGGAATTCACCCCTCCACTTT
TRBJ2-1,once,.,TRBV16,CASSQRGSSYNEQFF,TGTGCCAGCAGCCAAAGGGGGAGCTCCTACAATGAGCAGTTCTTC
TRBJ1-5,.,.,TRBV19,CATRTPGWPQHF,TGTGCCACCCGGACTCCGGGGTGGCCCCAGCATTTT
TRBJ1-1,.,.,TRBV11-3,CASSLTGSNTEAFF,TGTGCCAGCAGCTTAACAGGCTCGAACACTGAAGCTTTCTTT
TRBJ2-1,.,.,TRBV4-1,CASSPMGQGNEQFF,TGCGCCAGCAGCCCGATGGGGCAGGGTAATGAGCAGTTCTTC
TRBJ2-5,.,TRBD2,TRBV6-1,CASSEDEFVAGGGETQYF,TGTGCCAGCAGTGAAGACGAGTTTGTGGCGGGGGGAGGGGAGACCCAGTACTTC
TRBJ1-1,once,.,TRBV4-1,CASSQIRWRGGTEAFF,TGCGCCAGCAGCCAAATCAGGTGGAGGGGGGGCACTGAAGCTTTCTTT
TRBJ2-1,.,TRBD2,TRBV9,CASSVGAGGVDEQFF,TGTGCCAGCAGCGTAGGGGCGGGGGGTGTCGATGAGCAGTTCTTC